The 26 T cell receptor beta chains below were found in one sample sequenced in a study of cytomegalovirus exposure and HLA in healthy donors. A multiplex PCR was run with 60 Vbeta primers and 13 Jbeta primers. Clones were read by immunoSEQ multiplex PCR, and TCRdb kept only the in-frame ones, dropping some. The sample lists roughly 200,000 clones, 78% occurring once. The sample comprised PBMCs. The source of these receptors is a female donor in good health and CMV-seronegative.

The chain has TRBV7-9 and TRBJ2-1; TRBD2 agrees at 8 bases. The germline gives CDR1 SEHNR, CDR2 FQNEAQ (reference sequence). The CDR3 extends over 16 amino acids. The V and J ends lost 4 bases and 3 bases, in that order; junction bases with no gene match: 8. The CDR3 reads CASSSQAGEHYNEQFF. The CDR3 bases are TGTGCCAGCAGCTCCCAAGCGGGGGAGCACTACAATGAGCAGTTCTTC.

The chain uses TRBV4-1 and TRBJ1-6, with TRBD1 as a possible D gene (6 bases). Germline CDR1 reads MGHRA; CDR2 reads YSYEKL. The CDR3 is 16 amino acids. Trimming took 2 bases from V and 9 from J, leaving 17 bases between them. CDR3 sequence reads: CASSQSGGGGGSPLHF. For the CDR3, the DNA is TGCGCCAGCAGCCAAAGTGGGGGGGGCGGAGGTTCACCCCTCCACTTT.

This clone was seen a single time. J is TRBJ2-2 and V is TRBV2; maybe TRBD2 (6 bases). This CDR3 has 16 residues. The germline V and J ends were trimmed by 7 bases and 1 base, with 16 bases remaining between them. Germline V gene data show CDR1 as SNHLY and CDR2 as FYNNEI. In DNA form, the CDR3 reads TGTGCCAGCACCCCCGGGGAGGTCAGGAACACCGGGGAGCTGTTTTTT. Its translation is CASTPGEVRNTGELFF.

This clone appeared a few times. This chain uses TRBV27 with TRBJ1-6; TRBD1 is a possible D gene (5 bases). The CDR3 sequence is 14 residues long. V lost 5 bases and J 7 bases, leaving 12 bases between the germline ends. CDR1 and CDR2 from the germline V gene are MNHEY and SMNVEV (reference sequence). The CDR3 sequence is CASSPWGRNSPLHF. In DNA, the CDR3 is TGTGCCAGCAGTCCGTGGGGGAGGAATTCACCCCTCCACTTT.

This clone is a singleton in its sample. V is TRBV7-9 and J is TRBJ2-2; D is undetermined. CDR1 and CDR2 (germline): SEHNR, FQNEAQ (reference sequence). The CDR3 is made up of 14 amino acids. V was pared by 4 bases and J by 3 bases, with 9 bases between. In DNA form, the CDR3 reads TGTGCCAGCAGCTCTGGGCCTGACACCGGGGAGCTGTTTTTT. Residues: CASSSGPDTGELFF.

The chain carries TRBV7-2 and TRBJ2-7; D is uncertain. V was pared by 1 base and J by 3 bases, with 13 bases between. The germline gives CDR1 SGHTA, CDR2 FQGNSA. This CDR3 has 15 residues. DNA of the CDR3: TGTGCCAGCAGCTTAGAGTTCGGAGACCTCTACGAGCAGTACTTC. It is translated as CASSLEFGDLYEQYF.

The genes are TRBV4-1 and TRBJ1-1, with D possibly TRBD1 on 6 matching bases. Germline-derived CDR1 and CDR2 are MGHRA and YSYEKL. The CDR3 covers 16 residues. The V end was cut by 1 base, the J end by 4 bases, with 16 bases between. The CDR3 sequence is CASSQGWGGGGTEAFF. Here the CDR3 DNA reads TGCGCCAGCAGCCAAGGATGGGGGGGCGGGGGCACTGAAGCTTTCTTT.

This clone is a singleton in its sample. V is TRBV6-1 and J is TRBJ2-5; the D gene is possibly TRBD2 (6 bases). Trimming took off 3 bases at V and 11 bases at J, with 22 bases between the two ends. This CDR3 is built from 15 residues. In germline, CDR1 is MNHNS, CDR2 SASEGT. CDR3 region: CASSEAGPQFGEQYF. The CDR3 region has the DNA TGTGCCAGCAGTGAGGCGGGACCACAATTTGGGGAGCAGTACTTC.

The chain combines TRBV21-1 with TRBJ2-7; no DNA check was done on the table's D call, TRBD2. TRBV21-1 is annotated as a pseudogene. The CDR3 length is 16 residues. CDR3 nucleotides: TGTGCCAGCAGCAAAGGTGTTCAGCGGGAGAAGTACGAGCAGTACTTC. Protein product: CASSKGVQREKYEQYF.

The rearrangement joins TRBV6-5 to TRBJ2-5; possibly TRBD2 for D (6 bases). The J call may be incorrect, as the DNA end agrees better with TRBJ2-7. Germline V gene lookup returns CDR1 MNHEY and CDR2 SVGAGI. The CDR3 extends over 14 amino acids. CDR3 amino acids: CASSSLSGRYEQYF. CDR3 sequence (DNA): TGTGCCAGCAGTTCCCTCAGCGGGCGCTACGAGCAGTACTTC.

The V call is TRBV10-3, the J call TRBJ2-5, with a weak D call TRBD1 (5 bases). The better agreement between TRBJ2-7 and the DNA end casts doubt on the J call. Germline assignment: CDR1 ENHRY and CDR2 SYGVKD. The CDR3 covers 16 residues. In nucleotides, the CDR3 is TGTGCCATCAGCGCTGACCCACAGGCCCTCTCCTACGAGCAGTACTTC. It codes for CAISADPQALSYEQYF.

V gene TRBV9 combines with J gene TRBJ2-3, with TRBD2 matching over 9 bases. Germline trimming cut 2 bases from V and 7 bases from J; bases unmatched to any gene: 8. The germline gives CDR1 SGDLS, CDR2 YYNGEE. This CDR3 is 15 amino acids long. The CDR3 loop reads CASSVGGGAKNTQYF. CDR3 in DNA: TGTGCCAGCAGCGTGGGCGGGGGGGCCAAGAATACGCAGTATTTT.

The genes are TRBV7-7 and TRBJ1-1; D gene unclear. The germline CDR1 and CDR2 sequences are SSHAT and FNYEAQ (reference sequence). The length of the CDR3 is 13 residues. Trimming left V 2 bases short and J 1 base short, with 5 bases between. The CDR3 sequence: CASSLSENTEAFF. For the CDR3, the DNA is TGTGCCAGCAGCTTATCAGAGAACACTGAAGCTTTCTTT.

This clone has only one observation. CDR3 DNA: TGCGCCAGCAGCAGACTAGCGGGAGGTGAAAAGCAGTACTTC. Its protein is CASSRLAGGEKQYF. The V gene is TRBV5-1, the J gene TRBJ2-7; TRBD2 matches at 13 bases. Germline V lookup: CDR1 SGHRS, CDR2 YFSETQ. V shed 4 bases and J 8 bases; nucleotides not matched to a gene: 6. The CDR3 has 14 amino acids.

J is TRBJ2-1 and V is TRBV29-1; 11 bases map to TRBD2. This CDR3 region has 13 residues. V was clipped by 6 bases and J by 10 bases; unmatched bases: 8. Germline values: CDR1 SQVTM, CDR2 ANQGSEA. The CDR3 protein is CSVVTGTSGEQFF. CDR3 DNA: TGCAGCGTGGTTACCGGGACTAGCGGCGAGCAGTTCTTC.

The V call is TRBV6-6, the J call TRBJ2-3; the D gene is possibly TRBD2 (5 bases). The CDR3 consists of 16 residues. CDR1 and CDR2 from the germline V gene are MNHNY and SVGAGI (reference sequence). With 2 bases removed from V and 2 bases from J, the gap between germline ends came to 14 bases. CDR3 loop: CASSYQTPEATDTQYF. The CDR3 DNA is TGTGCCAGCAGTTACCAGACCCCGGAGGCCACAGATACGCAGTATTTT.

J is TRBJ2-7 and V is TRBV2, with D possibly matching TRBD2 (6 bases). CDR1 SNHLY and CDR2 FYNNEI come from the germline V gene. Trimming pared 7 bases from V and 0 bases from J, leaving 13 bases between. CDR3 length equals 14 residues. CDR3 in DNA: TGTGCCAGCAATGGGCCCGGGAGCTCCTACGAGCAGTACTTC. It is translated as CASNGPGSSYEQYF.

The chain has TRBV2 and TRBJ2-1; the match to TRBD2 covers 13 bases. CDR1 is SNHLY and CDR2 is FYNNEI in the germline V gene. The CDR3 runs to 16 residues. J gave up 9 bases and V 5 bases, and 10 bases lay outside the gene matches. Here the CDR3 DNA reads TGTGCCAGCAGTAAGCGGACTAGCGGGGGCCAGGGTGAGCAGTTCTTC. This sequence encodes CASSKRTSGGQGEQFF.

The J gene is TRBJ2-1, the V gene TRBV5-1; TRBD2 might be the D (5 bases). Looked up from germline, CDR1 is SGHRS and CDR2 is YFSETQ. Trimming cost V 4 bases and J 7 bases, with 21 bases left between them. This CDR3 spans 16 amino acids. The CDR3 reads CASSPRALGLGNEQFF. The DNA of the CDR3 is TGCGCCAGCAGCCCGCGGGCCTTAGGGCTAGGGAATGAGCAGTTCTTC.

V usage is TRBV4-1 and J usage is TRBJ1-5; D unclear. This CDR3 has 18 amino acids. Germline CDR1 and CDR2: MGHRA and YSYEKL. V lost 3 bases, J lost 4 bases, and 22 bases lay in between. This CDR3 reads CASSHTTRGQMINQPQHF. The CDR3 bases are TGCGCCAGCAGCCATACCACCAGAGGTCAGATGATAAATCAGCCCCAGCATTTT.

The V and J genes are TRBV6-5 and TRBJ2-1, with 10 bases fitting TRBD2. Looked up from germline, CDR1 is MNHEY and CDR2 is SVGAGI. The ends lost 7 bases at V and 3 bases at J; junction bases unmatched: 6. The CDR3 has 15 residues. CDR3 coding DNA: TGTGCCAGCAACAGCGGGAGGGCCCTCTACAATGAGCAGTTCTTC. It yields the protein CASNSGRALYNEQFF.

This clone was seen a few times. The chain has TRBV19 and TRBJ2-3; perhaps TRBD2 as D (6 bases). CDR3 length: 13 amino acids. V lost 3 bases and J 4 bases, leaving 8 bases between the germline ends. CDR1 and CDR2 from the germline V gene are LNHDA and SQIVND (reference sequence). CDR3: CASSMGLPDTQYF. CDR3 in DNA: TGTGCCAGTAGTATGGGACTTCCAGATACGCAGTATTTT.

The chain joins TRBV19 to TRBJ2-7; tentative D call: TRBD1 (5 bases). From germline, CDR1 is LNHDA and CDR2 SQIVND (reference sequence). The CDR3 runs 14 residues. V lost 3 bases, J lost 5 bases, and 14 bases lay in between. CDR3 residues: CASSIGPQVHEQYF. The DNA for the CDR3 is TGTGCCAGTAGTATCGGGCCACAGGTCCACGAGCAGTACTTC. The whole variable domain, remainder taken from reference TRBV19 and TRBJ2-7, is DGGITQSPKYLFRKEGQNVTLSCEQNLNHDAMYWYRQDPGQGLRLIYYSQIVNDFQKGDIAEGYSVSREKKESFPLTVTSAQKNPTAFYLCASSIGPQVHEQYFGPGTRLTVT.

This chain connects TRBV5-6 to TRBJ2-1; 7 bases align to TRBD1. Germline assignment: CDR1 SGHDT and CDR2 YYEEEE. The J segment lost 4 bases and the V segment lost 9 bases, leaving 13 bases of the junction unmatched. CDR3 length: 15 amino acids. The CDR3 spells CATQPGGNFYNEQFF. The CDR3, as DNA: TGTGCCACCCAACCAGGGGGAAATTTTTACAATGAGCAGTTCTTC.

Remarks on this clone: The junction does not match germline at one end; this may be a read error. CDR3 residues: CASREDTVYEQYF. The CDR3 DNA sequence: TGTGCCAGCAGAGAAGACACCGTCTACGAGCAGTACTTC. V and J are TRBV6-1 and TRBJ2-7, with unresolved D. Germline loops: CDR1 MNHNS, CDR2 SASEGT. The CDR3 length is 13 residues.

This clone was picked up a small number of times. The chain employs TRBV18 and TRBJ2-5, with 8 bases identical to TRBD1. Germline values: CDR1 KGHSH, CDR2 LQKENI. The junction had 0 bases not matched to a gene; V was cut back by 3 bases and J by 0 bases. This CDR3 has 14 amino acids. The CDR3 nucleotides read TGTGCCAGCTCACCGACAGGGGACCAAGAGACCCAGTACTTC. It codes for CASSPTGDQETQYF.